A selection of T cell receptor beta chains follows, all from one sample in a study of human T cells and chemical hapten exposure. Each CDR3 protein is one row after TCRdb ran MiXCR on the RACE reads. The data hold about 110,000 distinct CDR3 sequences, with 9.5% to 11% observed a single time. The input for sequencing was whole blood, taken in connection with sensitization to the hapten diphenylcyclopropenone (DPC). The receptor source for this set is a woman between 40 and 50 years old with alopecia areata. Some clones in this sample may be carry-over from other donors' samples. CDR3s include the opening cysteine and the closing phenylalanine or tryptophan. The order of the fields is V gene, CDR3 protein.

v_gene: TRBV27
CDR3aa: CASSFRGQSTEAFF

v_gene: TRBV12-3/TRBV12-4
CDR3aa: CASSSGQPGNEQFF

v_gene: TRBV12-3/TRBV12-4
CDR3aa: CASSRGRPDSNQPQHF

v_gene: TRBV29-1
CDR3aa: CSVELTDTYEQYF

v_gene: TRBV4-3
CDR3aa: CASSQDRGIIPFYEQYF

v_gene: TRBV7-2
CDR3aa: CASSPHQVNTEAFF

v_gene: TRBV6-2/TRBV6-3
CDR3aa: CASSYPGGSTDTQYF

v_gene: TRBV7-2
CDR3aa: CASSLDRPSPLHF

v_gene: TRBV10-3
CDR3aa: CAISESRDNYGYTF

v_gene: TRBV4-3
CDR3aa: CASSRTRGTPQHF

v_gene: TRBV6-2/TRBV6-3
CDR3aa: CASSRDSSTYNEQFF

v_gene: TRBV4-1
CDR3aa: CASSQRQGGEQYF

v_gene: TRBV7-8
CDR3aa: CASSPNTGGSEAFF

v_gene: TRBV3-1
CDR3aa: CASSQDPPGNEQFF

v_gene: TRBV14
CDR3aa: CASSQEGNGDNSPLHF

v_gene: TRBV30
CDR3aa: CASDRGRVGGYTF

v_gene: TRBV7-2
CDR3aa: CASSLVGGEPDTQYF

v_gene: TRBV29-1
CDR3aa: CSGGGIEQFF

v_gene: TRBV29-1
CDR3aa: CSATAGRTWQYF

v_gene: TRBV20-1
CDR3aa: CSVSQTGGSNTEAFF

v_gene: TRBV30
CDR3aa: CAWGQGIGTEAFF

v_gene: TRBV20-1
CDR3aa: CSARGPGQGRGAKNIQYF

v_gene: TRBV6-2/TRBV6-3
CDR3aa: CASRTSVPSTDTQYF

v_gene: TRBV3-1
CDR3aa: CASSPAGRGQETQYF

v_gene: TRBV15
CDR3aa: CATSRDVQVGGYTF

v_gene: TRBV5-4
CDR3aa: CASSSLPDETQYF

v_gene: TRBV6-6
CDR3aa: CASSYGAGQYNEQFF

v_gene: TRBV20-1
CDR3aa: CSAIHASGTSEQFF

v_gene: TRBV29-1
CDR3aa: CSVIYRVGDTGELFF

v_gene: TRBV7-2
CDR3aa: CASSPSTSGLGTQYF

v_gene: TRBV6-2/TRBV6-3
CDR3aa: CASGTNSPDTQYF

v_gene: TRBV12-3/TRBV12-4
CDR3aa: CASSRGQNFDAFF

v_gene: TRBV28
CDR3aa: CASSFYKKGTEAFF

v_gene: TRBV7-2
CDR3aa: CASRKAVLTDTQYF

v_gene: TRBV7-2
CDR3aa: CASSQTSVEQYF

v_gene: TRBV4-2
CDR3aa: CASSQGEDMNTEAFF

v_gene: TRBV6-2/TRBV6-3
CDR3aa: CASRGSGTGPYEQYF

v_gene: TRBV28
CDR3aa: CASRPVGLSNQPQHF

v_gene: TRBV7-2
CDR3aa: CASSLAAGITDTQYF

v_gene: TRBV20-1
CDR3aa: CSARTGLGNQPQHF

v_gene: TRBV29-1
CDR3aa: CSGVLDTIYF

v_gene: TRBV20-1
CDR3aa: CSAAMGGWPEAFF

v_gene: TRBV6-4
CDR3aa: CASSVEGTGSYNEQFF

v_gene: TRBV7-2
CDR3aa: CASSLGSSRANEQFF

v_gene: TRBV27
CDR3aa: CASSPGQGASHGYTF

v_gene: TRBV7-9
CDR3aa: CASSPMGVEGSSPLHF

v_gene: TRBV5-1
CDR3aa: CASSPQGSTYEQYF

v_gene: TRBV12-3/TRBV12-4
CDR3aa: CASSFPHQGHYGYTF

v_gene: TRBV6-2/TRBV6-3
CDR3aa: CASRLGQGAYNEQFF

v_gene: TRBV7-2
CDR3aa: CANHLDGVAKNIQYF

v_gene: TRBV7-2
CDR3aa: CASSLEGSGQIQETQYF

v_gene: TRBV9
CDR3aa: CASSASGDSTDTQYF

v_gene: TRBV18
CDR3aa: CASSPPGLVNIEAFF

v_gene: TRBV30
CDR3aa: CAWSFRGPGYGYTF

v_gene: TRBV5-4
CDR3aa: CASSWDRHTEAFF

v_gene: TRBV28
CDR3aa: CASSLSSEQYF

v_gene: TRBV19
CDR3aa: CASSASGRYTGELFF

v_gene: TRBV7-9
CDR3aa: CASGKAGGLGEQYF

v_gene: TRBV10-3
CDR3aa: CAIRPDGHAKAFF

v_gene: TRBV7-3
CDR3aa: CASMQVPTVGNEQFF